Only a few counts were recorded for the clone carrying this T cell receptor (beta chain). The antigen is not known. Staining for CD45RO/CCR7/CD25/CD127/CD95/CD27 allowed sorting of CD4+ naive, central memory, regulatory and stem cell-like memory cells. Sorted populations all had greater than 98% purity. Deletions cut 4 bases from V and 1 base from J, with 10 bases between. The CDR3 loop spans 14 amino acids. Germline assignment: CDR1 LNHDA and CDR2 SQIVND (reference sequence). The data derive from a study of beta chain features in type 1 diabetes. The study's findings and limits: Patients showed naive, central memory and Treg TCRB repertoires that appeared more similar than those of healthy donors. The study found fewer insertions and more deletions at VDJ junctions in type 1 diabetes patients. Patients with Type 1 diabetes showed moderately but significantly shorter TCRB CDR3s in all four CD4+ subsets.

Isolated RNA was reverse transcribed in full, so expressed TCRB transcripts were sequenced. Using immunoSEQ multiplex PCR, the repertoire was profiled, and TCRdb retains in-frame clones only, with some absent. The sample holds over 200,000 clones, approximately 10% seen once. J is TRBJ1-2 and V is TRBV19; D unclear. The sequenced sample was naive CD4+ T cells from blood. The receptor comes from a man aged 25-40 years with type 1 diabetes. The CDR3 DNA reads TGTGCCAGTAGTAGACTGCAGCGTAACTATGGCTACACCTTC. It encodes CASSRLQRNYGYTF.